Below are 30 T cell receptor beta chains sequenced from a single sample in a study of spatial heterogeneity in lung cancer. MiXCR, applied by TCRdb to the 5' RACE reads, yields one record per CDR3 protein. This sample has around 25,000 distinct CDR3 sequences; over 5% occur once, and the top ten carry more than 20%. Specified time point: blood at routine non-recurrence follow-up after resection. This specimen consisted of PBMCs, obtained at follow-up. All receptors come from a female donor with early-stage non-small cell lung cancer.

This clonotype appeared many times. The chain has TRBV15 and TRBJ2-7, with D perhaps given as TRBD1 or TRBD2 (5 bases each). V shed 0 bases and J shed 5 bases, with 11 bases lying between them. There are 14 residues in the CDR3. Germline-derived CDR1 and CDR2 are LNHNV and YYDKDF (reference sequence). The CDR3 nucleotides are TGTGCCACCAGCAGAGATTTAGGGACGGACGAGCAGTACTTC. It specifies CATSRDLGTDEQYF.

In this sample, this clonotype turned up many times. V gene TRBV7-7 combines with J gene TRBJ2-5; 8 bases match TRBD2. CDR1 is SSHAT and CDR2 is FNYEAQ in the germline V gene (reference sequence). The CDR3 contains 15 residues. Trimming cost V 1 base and J 2 bases; bases outside gene matches: 3. In nucleotides, the CDR3 is TGTGCCAGCAGCTTAGTTAGCGGGGAACAAGAGACCCAGTACTTC. Protein sequence: CASSLVSGEQETQYF.

J is TRBJ2-5 and V is TRBV6-2 or TRBV6-3; no reliable D call. From germline, CDR1 is MNHEY and CDR2 SVGEGT. With 7 bases removed from V and 0 bases from J, the gap between germline ends came to 9 bases. The CDR3 has 13 amino acids. The CDR3 region has the DNA TGTGCCAGCAAGTATACCAACCAAGAGACCCAGTACTTC. As protein: CASKYTNQETQYF.

Many counts were recorded for this clonotype. V usage is TRBV24-1 and J usage is TRBJ2-1; D is unclear. The CDR3 sequence is 13 residues long. Germline V gene data show CDR1 as KGHDR and CDR2 as SFDVKD. Trimming pared 12 bases from V and 6 bases from J, leaving 17 bases between. CDR3 amino acids: CAAGSSGVNEQFF. The CDR3 DNA sequence: TGTGCCGCTGGGTCTTCCGGAGTCAATGAGCAGTTCTTC.

This clonotype was seen repeatedly, ten times or more. This chain links TRBV28 with TRBJ2-7; 8 positions agree with TRBD2. From germline, CDR1 is MDHEN and CDR2 SYDVKM. This CDR3 contains 14 residues. J was trimmed by 3 bases and V by 3 bases; bases with no gene match: 4. The CDR3 sequence: CASSFGTRDYEQYF. CDR3 DNA: TGTGCCAGCAGTTTCGGGACTAGGGACTACGAGCAGTACTTC.

This clonotype was counted at least ten times. This sequence joins TRBV7-2 and TRBJ2-1; 12 bases map to TRBD2. The CDR3 covers 15 residues. V gave up 5 bases and J gave up 5 bases; unmatched junction bases: 4. Germline lookup yields CDR1 SGHTA and CDR2 FQGNSA. The CDR3 region has the DNA TGTGCCAGCAGCGGGACTAGCGGGTTCAACAATGAGCAGTTCTTC. Translation: CASSGTSGFNNEQFF.

This clonotype was seen more than once but under ten times. The V call is TRBV5-6, the J call TRBJ2-5, with 10 bases matching TRBD2. The germline CDR1 and CDR2 sequences are SGHDT and YYEEEE. The CDR3 is made up of 16 amino acids. J was trimmed by 0 bases and V by 0 bases; bases with no gene match: 2. In DNA, the CDR3 is TGTGCCAGCAGCTTGGAGCGGGGGGGAGACCAAGAGACCCAGTACTTC. It is translated as CASSLERGGDQETQYF.

This clonotype was recorded many times. This chain uses TRBV6-5 with TRBJ2-5; 7 bases agree with TRBD1. The CDR3 is made up of 14 amino acids. The V gene end was trimmed by 1 base and the J gene end by 2 bases; junction bases not matched to a gene: 1. Germline V gene data show CDR1 as MNHEY and CDR2 as SVGAGI. The CDR3 coding sequence is TGTGCCAGCAGTTACTTGGGACAGCAAGAGACCCAGTACTTC. Its translation is CASSYLGQQETQYF.

This clonotype was counted many times. The chain carries TRBV6-6 and TRBJ1-2; 8 positions match TRBD1. The length of the CDR3 is 13 residues. Germline V gene data show CDR1 as MNHNY and CDR2 as SVGAGI (reference sequence). With V trimmed by 6 bases and J by 10 bases, 10 bases remained unmatched. CDR3 residues: CASSTTGAWDYTF. In nucleotides, the CDR3 is TGTGCCAGCAGCACGACAGGGGCCTGGGACTACACCTTC.

This clonotype was seen ten or more times. The chain is built from TRBV20-1 and TRBJ1-6; weak D call: TRBD1 (6 bases). This CDR3 spans 13 amino acids. The V gene lost 4 bases and the J gene lost 6 bases, with 10 bases spanning the gap. CDR1 and CDR2 (germline): DFQATT, SNEGSKA (reference sequence). CDR3 nucleotides: TGCAGTGCTACAGGGGCAGTTAATTCACCCCTCCACTTT. Translating it yields CSATGAVNSPLHF.

In its sample, this clonotype ranks as medium-sized. The chain couples TRBV20-1 to TRBJ2-3; D gene ambiguous. CDR3 length: 10 residues. In germline, CDR1 is DFQATT, CDR2 SNEGSKA (reference sequence). The V end lost 5 bases, the J end lost 6 bases, and 6 bases lay between the germline ends. In DNA form, the CDR3 reads TGCAGTGCTTTGGATGATACGCAGTATTTT. It specifies CSALDDTQYF.

The table lists this clonotype with many counts. This sequence joins TRBV7-2 and TRBJ1-5; tentatively, D is TRBD1 (5 bases). Trimming left V 2 bases short and J 3 bases short, with 11 bases between. Germline V lookup: CDR1 SGHTA, CDR2 FQGNSA. The length of the CDR3 is 15 residues. The CDR3 nucleotides are TGTGCCAGCAGCTTAATGGGGACGGTCAATCAGCCCCAGCATTTT. Encoded protein: CASSLMGTVNQPQHF.

J is TRBJ2-7 and V is TRBV4-3; D gene uncertain. Between the trimmed V and J ends, which lost 8 bases and 1 base, there was a span of 24 bases. CDR1 is LGHNA, CDR2 YSLEER, per germline. The CDR3 consists of 17 residues. Here the CDR3 reads CASPPCSRVHISYEQYF. The CDR3 bases are TGCGCCAGCCCGCCCTGCTCCCGGGTCCATATTTCCTACGAGCAGTACTTC.

This clonotype was recorded at least ten times. The rearrangement joins TRBV4-3 to TRBJ2-2, with TRBD1 as a possible D gene (6 bases). Per the germline V gene, CDR1 is LGHNA and CDR2 is YSLEER. The CDR3 is 15 amino acids. V was clipped by 7 bases and J by 2 bases, with 14 bases between them. CDR3 region: CASTPGTSNTGELFF. CDR3 nucleotides: TGCGCCAGCACCCCCGGGACATCCAACACCGGGGAGCTGTTTTTT.

In its sample, this clonotype was seen many times. The chain carries TRBV7-8 and TRBJ2-7, with 8 bases that match TRBD2. The CDR3 is 15 residues long. CDR1 is SGHVS and CDR2 is FQNEAQ in the germline V gene. The ends lost 1 base at V and 2 bases at J; junction bases unmatched: 4. The CDR3 bases are TGTGCCAGCAGCTTAGAGTTAGCGGGAACCTACGAGCAGTACTTC. This codes for CASSLELAGTYEQYF.

Many counts were recorded for this clonotype. Possible read error: a much larger clone is one base away. V is TRBV7-2 and J is TRBJ1-1; D is perhaps TRBD1 (6 bases). The CDR3 consists of 13 residues. The germline gives CDR1 SGHTA, CDR2 FQGNSA. Between the trimmed V and J ends, which lost 2 bases and 3 bases, there was a span of 7 bases. CDR3 coding DNA: TGTGCCAGCAGCTTAAACAGGGACACTGAAGCTTTCTTT. Encoded protein: CASSLNRDTEAFF.

This clonotype was counted ten times or more. The chain carries TRBV15 and TRBJ1-6, with 11 bases matching TRBD1. Germline values: CDR1 LNHNV, CDR2 YYDKDF (reference sequence). This CDR3 is 16 amino acids long. J gave up 7 bases and V 1 base, and 3 bases lay outside the gene matches. CDR3: CATSRGTGGPNSPLHF. CDR3 nucleotide sequence: TGTGCCACCAGCAGAGGGACAGGGGGCCCCAATTCACCCCTCCACTTT.

By proportion, this clonotype is medium-sized. This chain links TRBV9 with TRBJ2-7; D uncertain. Trimming removed 0 bases from V and 5 bases from J, with 9 bases in between. CDR3 length: 13 residues. CDR1 and CDR2 from the germline V gene are SGDLS and YYNGEE. This CDR3 is CASSVAHSNEQYF. CDR3 bases: TGTGCCAGCAGCGTAGCTCACAGCAACGAGCAGTACTTC.

In this sample, this clonotype turned up many times. This sequence joins TRBV9 and TRBJ2-3; D possibly uses TRBD1 or TRBD2 (5 bases each). CDR3 length: 17 amino acids. Germline V gene lookup returns CDR1 SGDLS and CDR2 YYNGEE. V was clipped by 1 base and J by 1 base, with 16 bases between them. The CDR3, as DNA: TGTGCCAGCAGCGTAAGGGATCGGGGCTCCGGCACAGATACGCAGTATTTT. The encoded protein is CASSVRDRGSGTDTQYF.

At least ten counts were recorded for this clonotype. V and J are TRBV10-3 and TRBJ2-5; 8 bases are shared with TRBD2. CDR3 size: 14 residues. Germline V CDR1 and CDR2: ENHRY, SYGVKD. The V and J ends lost 6 bases and 6 bases, in that order; junction bases with no gene match: 9. The CDR3 loop reads CAISDGGGQKTQYF. As DNA, the CDR3 is TGTGCCATCAGCGACGGGGGGGGCCAGAAGACCCAGTACTTC.

This clonotype has ten or more counts. The rearrangement links TRBV19 to TRBJ2-3, with D perhaps matching TRBD1 (5 bases). The CDR3 is 14 residues long. Germline loops: CDR1 LNHDA, CDR2 SQIVND (reference sequence). V was shortened by 4 bases and J by 4 bases, with 12 bases between the two germline ends. The CDR3 region has the DNA TGTGCCAGTAGTAAGGGCCAGGGTCCAGATACGCAGTATTTT. Its translation is CASSKGQGPDTQYF.

This clonotype was picked up many times. The chain uses TRBV4-2 and TRBJ2-7; no definite D call. The V gene's germline CDR1 is LGHNA and CDR2 YNFKEQ. The CDR3 consists of 13 residues. Trimming took off 1 base at V and 6 bases at J, with 10 bases between the two ends. The CDR3 region is CASSQGQLGEQYF. The DNA of the CDR3 is TGTGCCAGCAGCCAAGGCCAGCTAGGCGAGCAGTACTTC.

This clonotype was picked up many times. This sequence joins TRBV5-4 and TRBJ2-3; 10 bases are a match to TRBD2. Germline lookup yields CDR1 SGHNT and CDR2 YYREEE (reference sequence). This CDR3 spans 15 amino acids. The J segment lost 9 bases and the V segment lost 0 bases, leaving 7 bases of the junction unmatched. The CDR3: CASSLVSGGPETQYF. CDR3 DNA: TGTGCCAGCAGCTTGGTTAGCGGGGGGCCCGAGACGCAGTATTTT.

This clonotype was observed many times. The chain is built from TRBV2 and TRBJ1-5, with 7 bases lining up with TRBD1. Germline values: CDR1 SNHLY, CDR2 FYNNEI. The trim removed 5 bases at V and 7 bases at J, leaving 8 bases unmatched. This CDR3 spans 14 amino acids. CDR3 loop: CASSKGQVGQPQHF. In DNA, the CDR3 is TGTGCCAGCAGTAAAGGACAGGTGGGGCAGCCCCAGCATTTT.

The chain carries TRBV4-3 and TRBJ2-3, with TRBD2 matching over 10 bases. Trimming removed 4 bases from V and 5 bases from J; junction bases left unmatched: 15. The CDR3 consists of 18 residues. CDR1 is LGHNA and CDR2 is YSLEER in the germline V gene. The CDR3 here is CASSLTSGATSSGDTQYF. DNA for the CDR3: TGCGCCAGCAGCCTAACTAGCGGGGCCACCTCTTCCGGAGATACGCAGTATTTT.

The DNA for the CDR3 is TGTGCCAGCAGCTCGACAGATTCTGGGGCCAACGTCCTGACTTTC. Its translation is CASSSTDSGANVLTF. The chain couples TRBV7-9 to TRBJ2-6, with a tentative D call TRBD1 (5 bases). The CDR3 sequence is 15 residues long. CDR1 and CDR2 from the germline V gene are SEHNR and FQNEAQ (reference sequence). The V end was cut by 4 bases, the J end by 1 base, with 8 bases between.

This clonotype was counted ten times or more. This chain links TRBV4-1 with TRBJ1-1, with D possibly matching TRBD1 (6 bases). V gave up 1 base and J gave up 3 bases, with 12 bases separating them. CDR3 length: 15 residues. Germline V gene sequence: CDR1 MGHRA, CDR2 YSYEKL. The CDR3 loop is CASSQVGGGDTEAFF. The DNA of the CDR3 is TGCGCCAGCAGCCAAGTTGGAGGGGGGGACACTGAAGCTTTCTTT.

This clonotype was seen ten or more times. The V and J genes are TRBV12-3 or TRBV12-4 and TRBJ1-1, with D uncertain. The CDR3 extends over 11 amino acids. V gave up 8 bases and J gave up 2 bases, with 6 bases separating them. The CDR3 sequence is CASGLNTEAFF. The DNA of the CDR3 is TGTGCCAGCGGTCTAAACACTGAAGCTTTCTTT.

This clonotype has ten or more counts. J is TRBJ2-3 and V is TRBV6-5; 8 bases align to TRBD1. This CDR3 spans 16 amino acids. The V gene's germline CDR1 is MNHEY and CDR2 SVGAGI. The ends lost 6 bases at V and 1 base at J; junction bases unmatched: 9. The CDR3 loop is CASSPFPGQGTDTQYF. The CDR3 region has the DNA TGTGCCAGCAGCCCTTTTCCGGGACAGGGCACAGATACGCAGTATTTT.

Many counts were recorded for this clonotype. The chain joins TRBV20-1 to TRBJ2-3; D call uncertain. Germline CDR1 reads DFQATT; CDR2 reads SNEGSKA (reference sequence). The CDR3 covers 12 residues. Between the trimmed V and J ends, which lost 3 bases and 1 base, there was a span of 5 bases. The CDR3 region is CSASLRTDTQYF. In nucleotides, the CDR3 is TGCAGTGCTAGTCTTCGCACAGATACGCAGTATTTT.